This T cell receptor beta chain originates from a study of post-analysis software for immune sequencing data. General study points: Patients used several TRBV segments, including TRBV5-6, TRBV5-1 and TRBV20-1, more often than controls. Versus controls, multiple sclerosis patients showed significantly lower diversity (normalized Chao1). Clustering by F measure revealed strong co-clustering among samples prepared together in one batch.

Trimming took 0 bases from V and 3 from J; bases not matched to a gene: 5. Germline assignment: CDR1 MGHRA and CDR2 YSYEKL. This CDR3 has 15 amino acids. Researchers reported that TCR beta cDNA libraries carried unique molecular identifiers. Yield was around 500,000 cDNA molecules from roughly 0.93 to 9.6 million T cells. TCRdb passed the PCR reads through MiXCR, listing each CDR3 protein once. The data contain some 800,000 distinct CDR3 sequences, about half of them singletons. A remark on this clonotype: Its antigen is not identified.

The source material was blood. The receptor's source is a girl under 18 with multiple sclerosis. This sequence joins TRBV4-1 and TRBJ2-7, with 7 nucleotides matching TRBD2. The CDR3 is CASSQEGSGVYEQYF. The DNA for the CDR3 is TGCGCCAGCAGCCAAGAAGGGAGCGGGGTCTACGAGCAGTACTTC.